These 15 T cell receptor beta chains were sequenced from one sample in a study of T-cell reconstitution after alpha-beta-depleted transplantation in children. Molecular barcoding with unique molecular identifiers was used for the TCRbeta library. TCRdb independently ran MiXCR on the PCR reads; one entry per CDR3 protein. The data show 400,000 to 500,000 distinct CDR3 sequences, roughly a tenth seen once. Here the sequenced sample was PBMCs from the stem cell graft donor, taken from the stem cell graft. Receptor source: a human donor who donated a stem cell graft to a child with acute myeloid leukemia.

The rearrangement uses TRBV20-1 and TRBJ2-7; D may be TRBD1 (5 bases). Germline V lookup: CDR1 DFQATT, CDR2 SNEGSKA (reference sequence). Deletions cut 5 bases from V and 5 bases from J, with 13 bases between. CDR3 length: 12 amino acids. DNA of the CDR3: TGCAGTGCTCCTACCTCAGGGAACGAGCAGTACTTC. Residues: CSAPTSGNEQYF.

In its sample, this clonotype was seen a few times. The chain combines TRBV20-1 with TRBJ1-1, with D maybe TRBD1 (5 bases). Between the trimmed V and J ends, which lost 4 bases and 7 bases, there was a span of 13 bases. Germline V CDR1 and CDR2: DFQATT, SNEGSKA (reference sequence). The CDR3 consists of 12 residues. CDR3 bases: TGCAGTGCTAAGGGGCCGGGGCTTGAAGCTTTCTTT. Its protein product is CSAKGPGLEAFF.

This rearrangement joins TRBV7-6 to TRBJ2-1; possible D gene TRBD2, 5 bases. Per the germline V gene, CDR1 is SGHVS and CDR2 is FNYEAQ. The CDR3 spans 13 residues. V was trimmed by 10 bases and J by 0 bases, leaving 10 bases between them. CDR3: CATGVSSYNEQFF. The CDR3, as DNA: TGTGCCACCGGGGTTAGCTCCTACAATGAGCAGTTCTTC.

The gene calls are TRBV5-1 and TRBJ2-3, with D uncertain. Germline V CDR1 and CDR2: SGHRS, YFSETQ. With 4 bases removed from V and 4 bases from J, the gap between germline ends came to 10 bases. The CDR3 length is 13 residues. CDR3 sequence (DNA): TGCGCCAGCAGCCGCGGAGAGGCAGATACGCAGTATTTT. This encodes CASSRGEADTQYF.

This clonotype turned up a few times. The chain carries TRBV24-1 and TRBJ2-5; perhaps TRBD1 as D (6 bases). V was pared by 6 bases and J by 1 base, with 17 bases between. The CDR3 is 16 residues long. The germline gives CDR1 KGHDR, CDR2 SFDVKD. CDR3 nucleotide sequence: TGTGCCACCAGTTTCGATACAGGGAGCTCCCAAGAGACCCAGTACTTC. Translated, it gives CATSFDTGSSQETQYF.

A few counts support this clonotype. The J gene is TRBJ2-5, the V gene TRBV29-1; D remains unclear. This CDR3 has 14 residues. Germline CDR1 and CDR2: SQVTM and ANQGSEA. Trimming cost V 4 bases and J 0 bases, with 12 bases left between them. CDR3 DNA sequence: TGCAGCGTTGTCCCTGGGATACACCAAGAGACCCAGTACTTC. Protein sequence: CSVVPGIHQETQYF.

This clonotype was seen a handful of times. V is TRBV6-4 and J is TRBJ2-1; D assignment may be TRBD1 or TRBD2 (5 bases each). V lost 3 bases, J lost 6 bases, and 15 bases lay in between. This CDR3 contains 15 residues. Germline V CDR1 and CDR2: MRHNA, SNTAGT. The CDR3 loop is CASSEGDEGSNEQFF. Written as DNA, the CDR3 is TGTGCCAGCAGTGAAGGCGACGAGGGGTCCAATGAGCAGTTCTTC.

The gene calls are TRBV12-3 or TRBV12-4 and TRBJ2-1, with 9 nucleotides matching TRBD1. V trimming: 6 bases; J trimming: 8 bases; junction bases outside the gene matches: 14. This CDR3 is built from 16 residues. This chain's CDR3 is CASSLGLRTGDDEQFF. The CDR3 coding sequence is TGTGCCAGCAGCCTAGGGCTTAGGACAGGGGACGATGAGCAGTTCTTC.

The sample holds a few counts of this clonotype. This chain uses TRBV5-1 with TRBJ2-5; tentatively, D is TRBD2 (5 bases). The CDR3 has 14 amino acids. Germline CDR1 SGHRS, CDR2 YFSETQ. Between the trimmed V and J ends, which lost 4 bases and 5 bases, there was a span of 15 bases. CDR3 in amino acids: CASSPGGPRETQYF. CDR3 in DNA: TGCGCCAGCAGCCCTGGAGGCCCGAGGGAGACCCAGTACTTC. Combining the CDR3 with reference TRBV5-1 and TRBJ2-5 gives the whole variable domain KAGVTQTPRYLIKTRGQQVTLSCSPISGHRSVSWYQQTPGQGLQFLFEYFSETQRNKGNFPGRFSGRQFSNSRSEMNVSTLELGDSALYLCASSPGGPRETQYFGPGTRLLVL.

The V call is TRBV6-4, the J call TRBJ2-1; 8 bases fit TRBD2. This CDR3 region has 14 residues. V shed 3 bases and J 8 bases; nucleotides not matched to a gene: 6. Germline CDR1 and CDR2: MRHNA and SNTAGT. The DNA of the CDR3 is TGTGCCAGCAGTGAAGCGGGAGCTATAGATGAGCAGTTCTTC. Translated: CASSEAGAIDEQFF.

The rearrangement uses TRBV4-3 and TRBJ2-1, with 7 bases aligning to TRBD2. Trimming removed 1 base from V and 15 bases from J; junction bases left unmatched: 12. The germline CDR1 and CDR2 sequences are LGHNA and YSLEER. This CDR3 is built from 14 residues. CDR3 loop: CASSQALKGGSLFF. CDR3 sequence (DNA): TGCGCCAGCAGCCAAGCACTTAAGGGCGGGAGTCTGTTCTTC.

There are many counts of this clonotype. The J gene is TRBJ1-2, the V gene TRBV12-3 or TRBV12-4, with 7 bases that match TRBD1. The CDR3 is 15 amino acids. Trimming removed 5 bases from V and 7 bases from J; junction bases left unmatched: 13. CDR3 amino acids: CASSLRRQGESGYTF. The CDR3 DNA follows: TGTGCCAGCAGTCTACGCCGACAGGGTGAAAGTGGCTACACCTTC.

This clonotype occurred a few times. This chain uses TRBV12-5 with TRBJ2-2, with 11 bases aligning to TRBD2. The trim removed 4 bases at V and 1 base at J, leaving 5 bases unmatched. CDR3 length equals 17 residues. The germline CDR1 and CDR2 sequences are LGHNT and FRNRAP. The DNA for the CDR3 is TGTGCTAGTGGTTGGCTTACTAGCGGGGGGAACACCGGGGAGCTGTTTTTT. It translates to CASGWLTSGGNTGELFF. Based on the CDR3 plus reference TRBV12-5 and TRBJ2-2, the full variable domain is DARVTQTPRHKVTEMGQEVTMRCQPILGHNTVFWYRQTMMQGLELLAYFRNRAPLDDSGMPKDRFSAEMPDATLATLKIQPSEPRDSAVYFCASGWLTSGGNTGELFFGEGSRLTVL.

This clonotype was detected ten times or more. The rearrangement uses TRBV29-1 and TRBJ2-2; D assignment may be TRBD1 or TRBD2 (6 bases each). In germline, CDR1 is SQVTM, CDR2 ANQGSEA. The CDR3 contains 13 residues. V lost 4 bases and J lost 2, with 8 bases in between. The CDR3 reads CSVGGANTGELFF. The DNA of the CDR3 is TGCAGCGTTGGGGGGGCCAACACCGGGGAGCTGTTTTTT.

In this sample, this clonotype turned up a few times. The chain combines TRBV4-1 with TRBJ2-7, with TRBD1 as a possible D gene (6 bases). CDR1 and CDR2 from the germline V gene are MGHRA and YSYEKL. This CDR3 has 15 amino acids. Trimming took 0 bases from V and 3 from J, leaving 12 bases between them. The CDR3 DNA sequence: TGCGCCAGCAGCCAAGATGTGGGGGCCATCTACGAGCAGTACGTC. It specifies CASSQDVGAIYEQYV.